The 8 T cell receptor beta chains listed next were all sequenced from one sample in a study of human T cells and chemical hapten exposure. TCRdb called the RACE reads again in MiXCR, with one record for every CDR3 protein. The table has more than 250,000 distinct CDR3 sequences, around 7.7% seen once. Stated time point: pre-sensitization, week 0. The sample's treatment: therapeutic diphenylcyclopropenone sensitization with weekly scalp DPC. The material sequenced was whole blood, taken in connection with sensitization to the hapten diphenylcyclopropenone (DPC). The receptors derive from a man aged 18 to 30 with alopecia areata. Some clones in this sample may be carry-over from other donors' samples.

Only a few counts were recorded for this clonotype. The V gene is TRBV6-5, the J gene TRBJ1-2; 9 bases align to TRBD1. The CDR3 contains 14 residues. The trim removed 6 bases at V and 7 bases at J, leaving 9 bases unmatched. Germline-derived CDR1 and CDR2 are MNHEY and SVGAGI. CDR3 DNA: TGTGCCAGCAGGGACGATGGACAGGGGTTTGGCTACACCTTC. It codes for CASRDDGQGFGYTF.

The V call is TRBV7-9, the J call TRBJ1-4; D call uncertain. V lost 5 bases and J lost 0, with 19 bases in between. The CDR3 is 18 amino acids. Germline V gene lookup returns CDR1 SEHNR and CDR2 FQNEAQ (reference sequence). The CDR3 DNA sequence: TGTGCCAGCAGCCCCGACGAGGGAGTTAGCGCAACTAATGAAAAACTGTTTTTT. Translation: CASSPDEGVSATNEKLFF.

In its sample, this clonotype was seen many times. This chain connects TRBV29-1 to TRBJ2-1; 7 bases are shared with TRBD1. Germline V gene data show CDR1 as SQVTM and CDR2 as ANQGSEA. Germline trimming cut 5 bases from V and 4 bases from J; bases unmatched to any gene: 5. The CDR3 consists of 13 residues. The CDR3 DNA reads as TGCAGCGTTCCGAGACAGGGTTACAATGAGCAGTTCTTC. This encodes CSVPRQGYNEQFF.

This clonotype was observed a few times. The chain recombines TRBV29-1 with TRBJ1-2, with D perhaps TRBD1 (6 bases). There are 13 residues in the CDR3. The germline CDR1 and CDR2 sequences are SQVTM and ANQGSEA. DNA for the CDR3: TGCATCGTGACAGGCACCCTTGACTATGGCTACACCTTC. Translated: CIVTGTLDYGYTF.

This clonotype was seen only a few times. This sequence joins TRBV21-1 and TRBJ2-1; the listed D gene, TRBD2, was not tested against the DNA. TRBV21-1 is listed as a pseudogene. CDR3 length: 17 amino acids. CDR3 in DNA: TGTGCCAGCAGCAAAGGGAAGACTAGCGGGGGGCCCAATGAGCAGTTCTTC. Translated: CASSKGKTSGGPNEQFF.

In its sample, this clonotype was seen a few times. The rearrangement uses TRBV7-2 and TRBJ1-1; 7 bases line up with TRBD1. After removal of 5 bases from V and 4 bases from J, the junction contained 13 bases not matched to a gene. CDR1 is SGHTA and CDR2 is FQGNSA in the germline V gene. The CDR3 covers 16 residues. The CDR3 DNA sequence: TGTGCCAGCAGCCCCAGGGGGGAGGGTTGGAGCACTGAAGCTTTCTTT. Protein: CASSPRGEGWSTEAFF.

This CDR3 is CASSPHGRAEMTEAFF. In DNA form, the CDR3 reads TGCGCCAGCAGCCCACATGGGCGGGCCGAGATGACTGAAGCTTTCTTT. This chain connects TRBV4-3 to TRBJ1-1; D is ambiguous. Trimming took off 4 bases at V and 5 bases at J, with 20 bases between the two ends. Germline values: CDR1 LGHNA, CDR2 YSLEER. The CDR3 spans 16 residues.

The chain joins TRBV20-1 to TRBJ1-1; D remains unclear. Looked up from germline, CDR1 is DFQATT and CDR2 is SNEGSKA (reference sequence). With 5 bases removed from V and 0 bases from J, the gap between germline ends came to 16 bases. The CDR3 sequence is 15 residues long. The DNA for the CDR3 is TGCAGTGCTCGTCCAACCGGCAGGTTGAACACTGAAGCTTTCTTT. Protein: CSARPTGRLNTEAFF.